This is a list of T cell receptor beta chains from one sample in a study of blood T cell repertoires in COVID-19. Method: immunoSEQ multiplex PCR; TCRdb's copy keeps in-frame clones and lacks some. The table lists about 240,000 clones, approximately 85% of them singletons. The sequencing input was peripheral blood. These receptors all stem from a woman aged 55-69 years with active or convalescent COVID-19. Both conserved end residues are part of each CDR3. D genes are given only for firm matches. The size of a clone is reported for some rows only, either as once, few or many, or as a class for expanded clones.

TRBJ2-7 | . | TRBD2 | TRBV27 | TGTGCCAGCAGTTTATACCTCGGGGCTAGCGGCGAGCAGTACTTC | CASSLYLGASGEQYF
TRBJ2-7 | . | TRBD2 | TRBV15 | TGTGCCACCAGCAGAGATCGGGGAGCGGGGCTCGCCTACGAGCAGTACTTC | CATSRDRGAGLAYEQYF
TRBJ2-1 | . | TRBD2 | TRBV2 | TGTGCCAGCAGTCGAGCCGGGTTAGCGGGGGGGCCGTACAATGAGCAGTTCTTC | CASSRAGLAGGPYNEQFF
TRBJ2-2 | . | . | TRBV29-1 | TGCAGCGCCGCGGGACTCACCGGGGAGCTGTTTTTT | CSAAGLTGELFF
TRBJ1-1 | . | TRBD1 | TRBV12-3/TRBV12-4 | TGTGCCAGCAGTTTATCGACGGGACAGGGGCCTTTCTTT | CASSLSTGQGPFF
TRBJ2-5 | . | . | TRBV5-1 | TGCGCCAGCAGCTTGGGACAAGGATTCCAAGAGACCCAGTACTTC | CASSLGQGFQETQYF
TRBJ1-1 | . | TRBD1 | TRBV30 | TGTGCCTGGAGTGTACAGGGACAGTCCCCTGAAGCTTTCTTT | CAWSVQGQSPEAFF
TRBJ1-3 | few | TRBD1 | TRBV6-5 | TGTGCCAGCAGTTACGGACAGGCTGGAAACACCATATATTTT | CASSYGQAGNTIYF
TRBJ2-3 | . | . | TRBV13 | TGTGCCAGCAGCTTAATGCTGTCCAGCGGCAGCACAGATACGCAGTATTTT | CASSLMLSSGSTDTQYF
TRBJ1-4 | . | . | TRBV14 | TGTGCCAGCAGCCCTGTGGGGGCGGAGGAAAAACTGTTTTTT | CASSPVGAEEKLFF
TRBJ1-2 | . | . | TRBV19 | TGTGCCAGTAGTACCGACAGGAGTGGCTACACCTTC | CASSTDRSGYTF
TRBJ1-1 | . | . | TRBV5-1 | TGCGCCAGCGGCCTTTACGGCGGCTCTGAAGCTTTCTTT | CASGLYGGSEAFF
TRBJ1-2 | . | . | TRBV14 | TGTGCCAGCAGCCAAGTTGGGGGGAACTATGGCTACACCTTC | CASSQVGGNYGYTF
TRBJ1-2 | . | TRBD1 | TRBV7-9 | TGTGCCAGCAGCTTAGGGGGACAGATCCCCCGGGAGGGCTACACCTTC | CASSLGGQIPREGYTF
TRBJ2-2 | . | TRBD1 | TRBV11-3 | TGTGCCAGCAGCCCCGGACAGGGTTCGGTCGGGGAGCTGTTTTTT | CASSPGQGSVGELFF
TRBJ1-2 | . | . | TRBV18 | TGTGCCAGCTCACCACGAGGGCTCGACTATGGCTACACCTTC | CASSPRGLDYGYTF
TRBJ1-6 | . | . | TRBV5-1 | TGCGCCAGCAGCCTACAGGTTACAAATTCACCCCTCCACTTT | CASSLQVTNSPLHF
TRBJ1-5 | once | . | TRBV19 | TGTGCCAGTAGTATGAGAGGAACTTCAGGGGCGTATCAGCCCCAGCATTTT | CASSMRGTSGAYQPQHF
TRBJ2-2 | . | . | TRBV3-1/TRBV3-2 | TGTGCCAGCAGCCTGCAGGGGAACACCGGGGAGCTGTTTTTT | CASSLQGNTGELFF
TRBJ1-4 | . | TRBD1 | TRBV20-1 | TGCAGTGCTAGTGGGACAGGGATTGGGAAGAATGAAAAACTGTTTTTT | CSASGTGIGKNEKLFF
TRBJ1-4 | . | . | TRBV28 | TGTGCCAGCAGGCCCCAGGGAAAAGGGGGTGAAAAACTGTTTTTT | CASRPQGKGGEKLFF
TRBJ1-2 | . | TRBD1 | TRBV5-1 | TGCGCCAGCAGCTTGGATTCGGACAGGGCCTACTTC | CASSLDSDRAYF
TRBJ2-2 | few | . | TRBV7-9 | TGTGCCACTAGAGTGGGGGCGGTGGCCCCCACCGGGGAGCTGTTTTTT | CATRVGAVAPTGELFF
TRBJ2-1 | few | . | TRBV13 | TGTGCCAGCAGCACATCTAGGGGGGGAAGTGAGCAGTTCTTC | CASSTSRGGSEQFF